The 2 T cell receptor beta chains below were found in one sample sequenced in a study of response to subunit inactivated influenza vaccine. TCRdb recomputed calls from the RT-PCR reads with MiXCR, one row per CDR3 protein. The data hold about 650,000 distinct CDR3 sequences, with around 13% observed a single time. Sequencing used PBMCs from blood, obtained about 14 days before vaccination. The receptors originated from a man aged 50-59 years who received an inactivated influenza vaccine.

The gene calls are TRBV20-1 and TRBJ2-1; D is unclear. V was cut by 2 bases and J by 8 bases, with 16 bases left in between. Looked up from germline, CDR1 is DFQATT and CDR2 is SNEGSKA (reference sequence). The CDR3 totals 14 residues. The CDR3 DNA is TGCAGTGCTAGAACTCCGCTCTCGGCCGATGAGCAGTTCTTC. Amino acids: CSARTPLSADEQFF.

Notes on this clonotype: This sequence may be a read error, since a much larger clone differs from it by one base. This rearrangement joins TRBV12-3 or TRBV12-4 to TRBJ2-5, with D unclear. The CDR3 sequence is 13 residues long. Trimming removed 4 bases from V and 4 bases from J, with 10 bases in between. As DNA, the CDR3 is TGTGCCAGCAGTTGGTGGGGTGGAGAGACCCAGTACTTC. It codes for CASSWWGGETQYF.